The 15 T cell receptor beta chains reported below all come from one sample, sequenced in a study of T-cell reconstitution after alpha-beta-depleted transplantation in children. During its preparation, the TCRbeta library received unique molecular identifiers. TCRdb re-called the PCR reads with MiXCR, one entry per CDR3 protein. The profile covers 70,000 to 95,000 distinct CDR3 sequences, with roughly 18% appearing a single time and 40% to 65% taken by the ten largest. The input for sequencing was PBMCs, mostly from graft donor cells, taken 360 days after TCRalphabeta/CD19-depleted stem cell transplant. All receptors come from a male patient between 2 and 10 years old who had a stem cell transplant for acute lymphoblastic leukemia, so the T cells may come from the graft donor.

The chain carries TRBV5-1 and TRBJ1-2, with 8 nucleotides matching TRBD1. The CDR3 extends over 15 amino acids. Germline CDR1 reads SGHRS; CDR2 reads YFSETQ. The trim removed 0 bases at V and 5 bases at J, leaving 6 bases unmatched. This CDR3 reads CASSLAGTGGYGYTF. The CDR3 DNA reads TGCGCCAGCAGCTTGGCCGGGACAGGAGGGTATGGCTACACCTTC.

This clonotype has ten or more counts. This rearrangement joins TRBV7-9 to TRBJ2-7, with 8 bases aligning to TRBD1. Germline assignment: CDR1 SEHNR and CDR2 FQNEAQ (reference sequence). Germline trimming cut 3 bases from V and 1 base from J; bases unmatched to any gene: 11. The CDR3 length is 17 residues. The CDR3 region is CASSFYRDRILSYEQYF. CDR3 DNA: TGTGCCAGCAGCTTTTATCGGGACAGGATTCTTTCCTACGAGCAGTACTTC.

The sample holds many counts of this clonotype. This chain connects TRBV20-1 to TRBJ2-1; 7 bases fit TRBD1. The CDR3 runs 13 residues. After removal of 4 bases from V and 5 bases from J, the junction contained 5 bases not matched to a gene. Per the germline V gene, CDR1 is DFQATT and CDR2 is SNEGSKA (reference sequence). The CDR3 is CSANDRVHNEQFF. The CDR3, as DNA: TGCAGTGCTAACGACAGGGTCCACAATGAGCAGTTCTTC.

This clonotype turned up a few times. The chain joins TRBV4-2 to TRBJ2-3, with D unclear. The V and J ends lost 6 bases and 4 bases respectively, with 8 bases between them. CDR1 LGHNA and CDR2 YNFKEQ come from the germline V gene. There are 12 residues in the CDR3. The CDR3: CASRAGADTQYF. In DNA, the CDR3 is TGTGCCAGCAGAGCTGGCGCAGATACGCAGTATTTT.

This clonotype has just a few counts. The rearrangement joins TRBV11-2 to TRBJ2-2, with D unclear. CDR3 length equals 16 residues. V lost 0 bases to trimming and J lost 5 bases, with 13 bases between them. Germline CDR1 SGHAT, CDR2 FQNNGV. The CDR3 DNA reads TGTGCCAGCAGCTTAGATTTGGCAGGTCGGACCGGGGAGCTGTTTTTT. Amino acid sequence: CASSLDLAGRTGELFF.

A few counts support this clonotype. The gene calls are TRBV4-1 and TRBJ2-5; a weak D match, TRBD2 (6 bases). The CDR3 loop spans 18 amino acids. Deletions cut 0 bases from V and 3 bases from J, with 20 bases between. From germline, CDR1 is MGHRA and CDR2 YSYEKL. CDR3 nucleotide sequence: TGCGCCAGCAGCCAAGATTCCGTCTGGCGGGACCCAGAAGAGACCCAGTACTTC. Translating gives CASSQDSVWRDPEETQYF.

This clonotype was seen more than once but under ten times. V gene TRBV12-3 or TRBV12-4 combines with J gene TRBJ1-1; D might be TRBD1 (6 bases). The CDR3 consists of 14 residues. Trimming stripped 2 bases from V and 4 bases from J, with 11 bases between. For the CDR3, the DNA is TGTGCCAGCAGTTTATTGGGGGCAGGCACTGAAGCTTTCTTT. It yields the protein CASSLLGAGTEAFF.

This clonotype appeared many times. The V and J genes are TRBV5-4 and TRBJ2-2; 9 bases align to TRBD1. The CDR3 consists of 17 residues. J gave up 6 bases and V 4 bases, and 13 bases lay outside the gene matches. CDR1 and CDR2 from the germline V gene are SGHNT and YYREEE (reference sequence). The CDR3 DNA reads as TGTGCCAGCAGCAGCCGGGACAGGGTGGTAACATCCGGGGAGCTGTTTTTT. As protein: CASSSRDRVVTSGELFF.

In its sample, this clonotype was seen a few times. The rearrangement links TRBV10-3 to TRBJ1-4; D call uncertain. The V end was cut by 2 bases, the J end by 6 bases, with 10 bases between. The CDR3 is 14 amino acids. The germline V gene encodes CDR1 ENHRY and CDR2 SYGVKD. The CDR3 nucleotides read TGTGCCATCAGTGAGGCGGCTTTCGATGAAAAACTGTTTTTT. Translated, it gives CAISEAAFDEKLFF.

This clonotype has more than one count but fewer than ten. This chain connects TRBV11-1 to TRBJ2-3; D gene uncertain. The CDR3 spans 18 residues. Germline lookup yields CDR1 SGHAT and CDR2 FQDESV (reference sequence). V was trimmed by 4 bases and J by 5 bases, leaving 25 bases between them. The CDR3 nucleotides are TGTGCCAGCAGCTCGTTGGGCGGCCCCCTAATAGGGATAGATACGCAGTATTTT. Its translation is CASSSLGGPLIGIDTQYF.

This clonotype was observed a handful of times. This chain uses TRBV7-9 with TRBJ2-7; no definite D call. V was shortened by 3 bases and J by 2 bases, with 8 bases between the two germline ends. The CDR3 spans 13 residues. Germline V gene lookup returns CDR1 SEHNR and CDR2 FQNEAQ (reference sequence). This CDR3 is CASSFVLAYEQYF. The CDR3 DNA reads TGTGCCAGCAGCTTCGTGTTGGCCTACGAGCAGTACTTC.

The CDR3 sequence: CASSGPQGRGQPQHF. CDR3 nucleotide sequence: TGTGCCAGCAGCGGCCCTCAGGGGAGGGGACAGCCCCAGCATTTT. This chain uses TRBV5-6 with TRBJ1-5; D might be TRBD1 (6 bases). The V gene lost 4 bases and the J gene lost 7 bases, with 18 bases spanning the gap. This CDR3 has 15 residues. The germline CDR1 and CDR2 sequences are SGHDT and YYEEEE.

The chain is built from TRBV7-9 and TRBJ2-3; 12 bases line up with TRBD1. Germline CDR1 and CDR2: SEHNR and FQNEAQ (reference sequence). The CDR3 sequence is 16 residues long. V gave up 4 bases and J gave up 5 bases; unmatched junction bases: 7. DNA of the CDR3: TGTGCCAGCAGCTCCCGGGACAGGGGGCGGAAAGATACGCAGTATTTT. It codes for CASSSRDRGRKDTQYF.

This clonotype was seen a handful of times. The chain employs TRBV5-5 and TRBJ1-1; 7 positions agree with TRBD1. Germline V gene data show CDR1 as SGHKS and CDR2 as YYEKEE (reference sequence). The junction had 5 bases not matched to a gene; V was cut back by 1 base and J by 5 bases. The CDR3 is 14 residues long. As DNA, the CDR3 is TGTGCCAGCAGCTTGTTTGGCAGGGGGACTGAAGCTTTCTTT. Translated: CASSLFGRGTEAFF.

This chain uses TRBV5-1 with TRBJ2-7; 10 bases agree with TRBD1. There are 14 residues in the CDR3. V trimming: 3 bases; J trimming: 6 bases; junction bases outside the gene matches: 6. Germline V gene lookup returns CDR1 SGHRS and CDR2 YFSETQ. The CDR3 is CASSSRDRGLEQYF. In DNA, the CDR3 is TGCGCCAGCAGCTCCCGGGACAGGGGTCTCGAGCAGTACTTC.